Listed here are 3 T cell receptor beta chains from one sample, sequenced in a study of T-cell memory formation after mild COVID-19. One entry per CDR3 protein results from TCRdb running MiXCR on the 5' RACE reads. Here the sample spans some 320,000 distinct CDR3 sequences, around 15% being singletons. Sequencing was performed on PBMCs or a T cell subset sorted from them (not recorded which). These receptors originate from a man between 18 and 29 years old who had mild COVID-19 (a few samples of this study predate the infection). Cell type and time point are not known.

This clonotype was seen a few times. The chain couples TRBV2 to TRBJ2-7; D is uncertain. The CDR3 is made up of 13 amino acids. Germline assignment: CDR1 SNHLY and CDR2 FYNNEI. V was cut by 3 bases and J by 4 bases, with 10 bases left in between. CDR3 bases: TGTGCCAGCAGTGACACTTGGGCGTACGAGCAGTACTTC. Translated, it gives CASSDTWAYEQYF.

This clonotype turned up a few times. The genes are TRBV3-1 and TRBJ2-3; D unresolved. This CDR3 has 13 residues. V gave up 2 bases and J gave up 4 bases, with 7 bases separating them. Germline-derived CDR1 and CDR2 are LGHDT and YNNKEL (reference sequence). The CDR3 loop reads CASSQRGADTQYF. CDR3 DNA: TGTGCCAGCAGCCAAAGAGGAGCAGATACGCAGTATTTT.

Only a few counts were recorded for this clonotype. This chain connects TRBV2 to TRBJ1-1; no clear D. The CDR3 runs 13 residues. The germline CDR1 and CDR2 sequences are SNHLY and FYNNEI. Trimming removed 8 bases at V and 2 bases at J, with 12 bases between. The CDR3 DNA sequence: TGTGCCAGCCGACTGGGAGTCAACACTGAAGCTTTCTTT. It encodes CASRLGVNTEAFF.